This TCR beta chain was recorded in a study of OX40 agonist ivuxolimab in advanced cancers. From germline, CDR1 is SQVTM and CDR2 ANQGSEA. With 4 bases removed from V and 4 bases from J, the gap between germline ends came to 12 bases. The CDR3 consists of 13 residues. The protocol was immunoSEQ multiplex PCR, while the TCRdb copy is restricted to in-frame clones and leaves out a portion. The sample yields around 78,000 clones, roughly 80% seen once. Sequenced here: CD4+ or CD8+ T cells sorted from blood, sampled in a trial of the OX40 agonist ivuxolimab. The TCR comes from an adult with an advanced solid tumor such as melanoma, head and neck, liver or kidney cancer. This sequence joins TRBV29-1 and TRBJ2-3; D gene uncertain. The CDR3 loop reads CSVVRVGADTQYF. The DNA for the CDR3 is TGCAGCGTTGTAAGGGTCGGTGCAGATACGCAGTATTTT.